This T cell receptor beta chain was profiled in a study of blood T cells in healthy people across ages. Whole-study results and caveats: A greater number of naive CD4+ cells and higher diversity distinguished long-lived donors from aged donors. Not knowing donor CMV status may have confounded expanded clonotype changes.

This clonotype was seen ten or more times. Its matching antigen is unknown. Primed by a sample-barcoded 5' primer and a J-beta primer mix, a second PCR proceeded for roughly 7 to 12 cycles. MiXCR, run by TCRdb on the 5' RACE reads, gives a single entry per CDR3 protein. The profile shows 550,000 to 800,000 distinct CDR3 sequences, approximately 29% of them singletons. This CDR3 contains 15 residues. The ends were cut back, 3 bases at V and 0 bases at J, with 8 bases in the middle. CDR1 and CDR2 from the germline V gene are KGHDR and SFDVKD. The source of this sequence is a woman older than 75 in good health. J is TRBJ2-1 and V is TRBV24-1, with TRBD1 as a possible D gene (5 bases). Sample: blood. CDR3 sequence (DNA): TGTGCCACCAGTGATAGACAGCGCTCCTACAATGAGCAGTTCTTC. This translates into CATSDRQRSYNEQFF.